One and the same sample provided the 20 T cell receptor beta chains below, sequenced in a study of metastatic and nonmetastatic thyroid tumors (dated by TCRdb to the early 2020s). Library preparation was by PCR. TCRdb records Illumina HiSeq 4000 as the sequencer. TCRdb's own reprocessing of the public reads used fastp at Q25 and MiXCR and kept productive beta chains. This sample lists 35,000 to 50,000 clones; less than 5% were detected once. The ten largest clones take up over 8% of the sample. No patient had received any treatment before thyroid surgery. Sequencing was performed on blood. These receptors were taken from a female donor with papillary thyroid cancer or a benign thyroid nodule (not recorded which). Some clones in this sample may be carry-over from other donors' samples.

In this sample, this clone turned up many times. The rearrangement uses TRBV12-3 or TRBV12-4 and TRBJ2-5; 10 bases map to TRBD2. The J segment lost 5 bases and the V segment lost 6 bases, leaving 12 bases of the junction unmatched. CDR3 length equals 16 residues. Here the CDR3 reads CASSRLTSGIGETQYF. CDR3 DNA sequence: TGTGCCAGCAGCCGCCTAACTAGCGGGATAGGGGAGACCCAGTACTTC.

This clone was seen repeatedly, ten times or more. This sample includes further DNA sequences coding for the same CDR3. The CDR3 DNA sequence: TGTGCCAGTAGTGGAAAGGGGAGTGTTGATTCACCCCTCCACTTT. Translating it yields CASSGKGSVDSPLHF. The V gene is TRBV19, the J gene TRBJ1-6; maybe TRBD1 (5 bases). Trimming took off 5 bases at V and 8 bases at J, with 16 bases between the two ends. The CDR3 covers 15 residues. Germline CDR1 and CDR2: LNHDA and SQIVND (reference sequence).

This clone has a count of ten or more. This sequence joins TRBV12-3 or TRBV12-4 and TRBJ2-3; TRBD2 is a possible D gene (5 bases). The V end was cut by 3 bases, the J end by 14 bases, with 15 bases between. There are 12 residues in the CDR3. The CDR3 is CASSFQLGDRYF. The CDR3 bases are TGTGCCAGCAGTTTTCAACTAGGAGATCGGTATTTT.

For this clone: This could be a read error, since a much larger clone is one nucleotide away. Additional DNA sequences in this sample encode the identical CDR3. The chain links TRBV11-2 to TRBJ1-2; no reliable D call. The CDR3 totals 13 residues. Trimming stripped 4 bases from V and 8 bases from J, with 14 bases between. CDR1 is SGHAT, CDR2 FQNNGV, per germline. CDR3 residues: CASSSDRGAGYTF. Here the CDR3 DNA reads TGTGCCAGCAGCTCCGACCGCGGTGCCGGCTACACCTTC.

This clone was counted at least ten times. V is TRBV4-1 and J is TRBJ2-2, with D tentatively TRBD2 (6 bases). The CDR3 loop spans 15 amino acids. CDR1 and CDR2 (germline): MGHRA, YSYEKL. Trimming stripped 2 bases from V and 4 bases from J, with 11 bases between. The CDR3 DNA follows: TGCGCCAGCAGCCAATCGGGAGTGGGCACCGGGGAGCTGTTTTTT. It is translated as CASSQSGVGTGELFF.

This sequence joins TRBV6-1 and TRBJ2-2; 7 nucleotides match TRBD1. This CDR3 region has 14 residues. Germline CDR1 reads MNHNS; CDR2 reads SASEGT. Germline trimming cut 6 bases from V and 4 bases from J; bases unmatched to any gene: 5. CDR3 in amino acids: CASRTGTVTGELFF. The CDR3 nucleotides are TGTGCCAGCAGGACCGGGACAGTCACCGGGGAGCTGTTTTTT.

With regard to this clone: Relative to the germline gene, one junction end is altered; a read error may explain this. V is TRBV27 and J is TRBJ2-5; D perhaps matches TRBD2 (6 bases). The CDR3 loop spans 16 amino acids. Germline CDR1 reads MNHEY; CDR2 reads SMNVEV (reference sequence). The CDR3, as DNA: TGTTCCAGCAGTTTATCCTGGTACAGGACTAAAGAGACCCAGTACTTC. Amino acid sequence: CSSSLSWYRTKETQYF.

This clone was observed a handful of times. A much larger clone differs by one base, so this may be a read error. This chain uses TRBV9 with TRBJ2-5; D is unclear. This CDR3 region has 13 residues. V dropped 4 bases and J dropped 4 bases, with 11 bases sitting between them. Per the germline V gene, CDR1 is SGDLS and CDR2 is YYNGEE. This CDR3 reads CASSPMWGETQYF. CDR3 in DNA: TGTGCCAGCAGCCCTATGTGGGGAGAGACCCAGTACTTC.

In its sample, this clone was seen many times. The chain is built from TRBV5-1 and TRBJ1-1, with D maybe TRBD1 (6 bases). Germline V CDR1 and CDR2: SGHRS, YFSETQ. This CDR3 region has 14 residues. Trimming left V 6 bases short and J 3 bases short, with 15 bases between. The CDR3 DNA sequence: TGCGCCAGCACCCGAGGGGGATCGGACACTGAAGCTTTCTTT. It specifies CASTRGGSDTEAFF.

This clone was observed at least ten times. The chain has TRBV12-3 or TRBV12-4 and TRBJ1-6, with D perhaps TRBD1 (5 bases). With 5 bases removed from V and 6 bases from J, the gap between germline ends came to 20 bases. The CDR3 covers 17 residues. CDR3 bases: TGTGCCAGCAGTCCTCGCGCCCCGGGACTCCTTAATTCACCCCTCCACTTT. Translating gives CASSPRAPGLLNSPLHF.

In this sample, this clone turned up many times. The chain is built from TRBV3-1 and TRBJ2-6; D is uncertain. V gave up 2 bases and J gave up 12 bases, with 8 bases separating them. The CDR3 length is 12 residues. Germline V gene sequence: CDR1 LGHDT, CDR2 YNNKEL (reference sequence). CDR3 nucleotides: TGTGCCAGCAGCCAAACCCGCGGCGTCCTGACTTTC. Amino acid sequence: CASSQTRGVLTF.

This clone was detected ten times or more. The chain couples TRBV19 to TRBJ1-2; D perhaps matches TRBD1 (6 bases). There are 15 residues in the CDR3. Germline V gene sequence: CDR1 LNHDA, CDR2 SQIVND (reference sequence). Trimming took off 5 bases at V and 5 bases at J, with 18 bases between the two ends. CDR3 amino acids: CASSASNDRPYGYTF. In DNA form, the CDR3 reads TGTGCCAGTAGTGCCTCCAACGACAGGCCTTATGGCTACACCTTC. Full variable domain (outside the CDR3, taken from reference TRBV19 and TRBJ1-2): DGGITQSPKYLFRKEGQNVTLSCEQNLNHDAMYWYRQDPGQGLRLIYYSQIVNDFQKGDIAEGYSVSREKKESFPLTVTSAQKNPTAFYLCASSASNDRPYGYTFGSGTRLTVV.

This clone was counted at least ten times. The chain uses TRBV7-3 and TRBJ2-2; D gene unclear. The V end was cut by 3 bases, the J end by 0 bases, with 8 bases between. Germline values: CDR1 SGHTA, CDR2 FQGTGA. This CDR3 is 15 amino acids long. CDR3 DNA sequence: TGTGCCAGCAGCTTGGGTCCCGCGAACACCGGGGAGCTGTTTTTT. Amino acids: CASSLGPANTGELFF.

V gene TRBV19 combines with J gene TRBJ2-3; 7 bases map to TRBD1. The germline V gene has CDR1 LNHDA and CDR2 SQIVND (reference sequence). The length of the CDR3 is 14 residues. J gave up 3 bases and V 7 bases, and 7 bases lay outside the gene matches. CDR3 in amino acids: CASTTGEGTDTQYF. Written as DNA, the CDR3 is TGTGCCAGTACTACAGGGGAAGGTACAGATACGCAGTATTTT.

This clone occurred a few times. This sequence joins TRBV5-1 and TRBJ2-2; D not resolved. CDR1 and CDR2 (germline): SGHRS, YFSETQ. V shed 0 bases and J shed 5 bases, with 5 bases lying between them. The CDR3 is 13 amino acids. The CDR3 here is CASSLEVTGELFF. The DNA of the CDR3 is TGCGCCAGCAGCTTGGAAGTAACCGGGGAGCTGTTTTTT.

A word on this clone: At one end, the junction sequence differs from germline, possibly due to a read error. The chain combines TRBV7-9 with TRBJ2-3; unclear D gene. This CDR3 is 19 amino acids long. CDR1 is SEHNR, CDR2 FQNEAQ, per germline (reference sequence). Here the CDR3 reads CASSFRRLNLRDPTYTRYF. CDR3 in DNA: TGTGCCAGCAGCTTCCGACGTCTGAATTTAAGGGATCCCACATATACGCGGTATTTT.

This clone was counted only a few times. This chain uses TRBV7-9 with TRBJ2-7; D remains unclear. CDR1 SEHNR and CDR2 FQNEAQ come from the germline V gene (reference sequence). This CDR3 contains 11 residues. Trimming removed 5 bases from V and 3 bases from J, with 5 bases in between. The CDR3 DNA reads as TGTGCCAGCAGCAGGGACTACGAGCAGTACTTC. Its translation: CASSRDYEQYF.

The V gene is TRBV6-2 or TRBV6-3, the J gene TRBJ2-7, with 9 nucleotides matching TRBD2. Germline V lookup: CDR1 MNHEY, CDR2 SVGEGT. The V gene end was trimmed by 7 bases and the J gene end by 2 bases; junction bases not matched to a gene: 15. The CDR3 consists of 17 residues. The CDR3 nucleotides are TGTGCCAGCATCCTGGGACTAGCACAATCGGACCCCTACGAGCAGTACTTC. Encoded protein: CASILGLAQSDPYEQYF.

This clone was counted at least ten times. The gene calls are TRBV2 and TRBJ1-6; perhaps TRBD1 as D (5 bases). Trimming pared 6 bases from V and 5 bases from J, leaving 14 bases between. Germline assignment: CDR1 SNHLY and CDR2 FYNNEI. The CDR3 length is 15 residues. In nucleotides, the CDR3 is TGTGCCAGCAGGGGTCAGACAGAGAATAATTCACCCCTCCACTTT. Protein sequence: CASRGQTENNSPLHF.

This clone appeared many times. Within the sample, other DNA sequences also encode this same CDR3. The V gene is TRBV10-3, the J gene TRBJ2-1, with TRBD2 matching over 13 bases. Germline values: CDR1 ENHRY, CDR2 SYGVKD. The trim removed 4 bases at V and 1 base at J, leaving 7 bases unmatched. This CDR3 contains 18 residues. CDR3: CAISATSGRQGSYNEQFF. CDR3 coding DNA: TGTGCCATCAGTGCGACTAGCGGGAGGCAAGGTTCCTACAATGAGCAGTTCTTC.